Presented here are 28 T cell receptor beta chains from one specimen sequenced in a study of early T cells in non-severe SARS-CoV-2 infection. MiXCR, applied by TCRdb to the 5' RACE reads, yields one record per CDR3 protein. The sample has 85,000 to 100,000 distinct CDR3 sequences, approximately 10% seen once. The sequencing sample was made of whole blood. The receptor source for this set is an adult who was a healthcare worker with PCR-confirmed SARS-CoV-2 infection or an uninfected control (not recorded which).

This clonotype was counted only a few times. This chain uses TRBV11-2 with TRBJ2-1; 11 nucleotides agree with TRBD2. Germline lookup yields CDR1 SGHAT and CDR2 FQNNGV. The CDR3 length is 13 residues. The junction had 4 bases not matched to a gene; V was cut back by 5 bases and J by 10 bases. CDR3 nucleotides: TGTGCCAGCAGCCCGGGACTAGCGGTCGAGCAGTTCTTC. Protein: CASSPGLAVEQFF.

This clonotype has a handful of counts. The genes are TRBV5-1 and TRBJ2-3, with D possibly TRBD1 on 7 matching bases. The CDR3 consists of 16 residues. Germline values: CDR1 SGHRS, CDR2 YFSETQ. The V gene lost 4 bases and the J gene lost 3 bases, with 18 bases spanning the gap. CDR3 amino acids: CASSPQGGGGTDTQYF. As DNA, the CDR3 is TGCGCCAGCAGCCCCCAAGGAGGGGGCGGGACAGATACGCAGTATTTT.

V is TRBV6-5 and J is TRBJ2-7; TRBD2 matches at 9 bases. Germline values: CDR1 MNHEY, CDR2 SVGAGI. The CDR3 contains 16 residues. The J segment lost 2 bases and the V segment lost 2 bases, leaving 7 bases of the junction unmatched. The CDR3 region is CASSYDGLAPTYEQYF. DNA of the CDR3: TGTGCCAGCAGTTACGATGGACTAGCGCCCACCTACGAGCAGTACTTC.

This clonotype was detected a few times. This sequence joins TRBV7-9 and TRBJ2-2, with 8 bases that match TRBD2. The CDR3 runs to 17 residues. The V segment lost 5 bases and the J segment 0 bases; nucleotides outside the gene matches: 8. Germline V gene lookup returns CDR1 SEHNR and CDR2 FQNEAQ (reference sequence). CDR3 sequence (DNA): TGTGCCAGCAGCACGCGGACTAGCCTAACGAACACCGGGGAGCTGTTTTTT. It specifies CASSTRTSLTNTGELFF. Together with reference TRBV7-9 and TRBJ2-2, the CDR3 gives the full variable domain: DTGVSQNPRHKITKRGQNVTFRCDPISEHNRLYWYRQTLGQGPEFLTYFQNEAQLEKSRLLSDRFSAERPKGSFSTLEIQRTEQGDSAMYLCASSTRTSLTNTGELFFGEGSRLTVL.

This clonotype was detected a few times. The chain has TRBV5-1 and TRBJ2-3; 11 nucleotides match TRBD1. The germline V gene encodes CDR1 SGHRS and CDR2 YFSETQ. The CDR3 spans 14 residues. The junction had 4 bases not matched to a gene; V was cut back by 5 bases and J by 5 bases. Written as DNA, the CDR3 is TGCGCCAGCAGACCGGGGACAGGGGGAGATACGCAGTATTTT. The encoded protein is CASRPGTGGDTQYF.

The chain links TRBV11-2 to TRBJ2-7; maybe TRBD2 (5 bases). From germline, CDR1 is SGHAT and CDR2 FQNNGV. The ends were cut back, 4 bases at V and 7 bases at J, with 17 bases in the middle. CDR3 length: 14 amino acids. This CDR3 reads CASSSATSSGEQYF. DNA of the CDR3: TGTGCCAGCAGCTCCGCTACTAGTTCGGGGGAGCAGTACTTC.

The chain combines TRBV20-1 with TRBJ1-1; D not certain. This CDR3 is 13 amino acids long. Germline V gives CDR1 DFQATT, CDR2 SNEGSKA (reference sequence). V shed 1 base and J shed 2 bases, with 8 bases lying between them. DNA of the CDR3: TGCAGTGCTAGAGGTCCGCATAACACTGAAGCTTTCTTT. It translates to CSARGPHNTEAFF.

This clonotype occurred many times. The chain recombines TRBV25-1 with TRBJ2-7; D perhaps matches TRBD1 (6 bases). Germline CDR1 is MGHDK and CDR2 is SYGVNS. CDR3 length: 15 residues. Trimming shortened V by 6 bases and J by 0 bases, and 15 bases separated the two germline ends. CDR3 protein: CASSAPGHLSYEQYF. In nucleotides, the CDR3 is TGTGCCAGCAGCGCCCCGGGACACCTCTCCTACGAGCAGTACTTC.

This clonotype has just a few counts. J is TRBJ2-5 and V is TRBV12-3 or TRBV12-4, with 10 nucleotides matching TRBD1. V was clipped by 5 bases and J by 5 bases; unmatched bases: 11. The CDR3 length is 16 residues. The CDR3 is CASSHPWTGGVETQYF. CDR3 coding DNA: TGTGCCAGCAGTCACCCGTGGACAGGGGGGGTTGAGACCCAGTACTTC.

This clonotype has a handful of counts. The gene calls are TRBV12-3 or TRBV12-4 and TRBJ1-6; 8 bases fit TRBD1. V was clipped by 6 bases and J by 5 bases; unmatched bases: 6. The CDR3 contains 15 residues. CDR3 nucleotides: TGTGCCAGCAGCCCAGGGACAGGCCATAATTCACCCCTCCACTTT. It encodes CASSPGTGHNSPLHF.

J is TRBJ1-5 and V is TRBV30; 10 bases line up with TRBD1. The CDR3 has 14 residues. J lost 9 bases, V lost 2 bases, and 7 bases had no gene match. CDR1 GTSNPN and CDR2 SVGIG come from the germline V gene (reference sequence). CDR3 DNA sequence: TGTGCCTGGAGTAGGGGACAGGGGCTAGGGCCCCAGCATTTT. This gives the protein CAWSRGQGLGPQHF.

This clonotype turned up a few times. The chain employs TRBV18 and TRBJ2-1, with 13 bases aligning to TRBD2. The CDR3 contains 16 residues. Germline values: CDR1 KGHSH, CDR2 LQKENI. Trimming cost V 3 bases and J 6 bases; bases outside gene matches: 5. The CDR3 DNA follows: TGTGCCAGCTCACCCGGACTAGCGGGAGCAAGCAATGAGCAGTTCTTC. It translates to CASSPGLAGASNEQFF.

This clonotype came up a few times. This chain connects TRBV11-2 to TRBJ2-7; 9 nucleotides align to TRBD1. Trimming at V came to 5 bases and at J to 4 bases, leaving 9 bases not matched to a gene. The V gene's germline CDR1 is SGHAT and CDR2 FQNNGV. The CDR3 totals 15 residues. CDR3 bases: TGTGCCAGCAGCCGAGGACAGGGGAGGATTTACGAGCAGTACTTC. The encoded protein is CASSRGQGRIYEQYF.

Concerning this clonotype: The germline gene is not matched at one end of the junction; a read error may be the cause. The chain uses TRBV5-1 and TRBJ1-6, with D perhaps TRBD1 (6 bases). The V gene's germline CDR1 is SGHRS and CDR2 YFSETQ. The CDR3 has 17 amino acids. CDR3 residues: CASSSTGPGSYNSALHF. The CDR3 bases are TGCGCCAGCAGCTCTACAGGGCCGGGCTCCTATAATTCAGCCCTCCACTTT.

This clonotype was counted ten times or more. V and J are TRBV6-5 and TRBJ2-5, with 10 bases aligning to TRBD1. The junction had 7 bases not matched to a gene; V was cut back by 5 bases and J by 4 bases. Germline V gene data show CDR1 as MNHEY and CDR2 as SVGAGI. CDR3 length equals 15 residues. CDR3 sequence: CASSRRGQGRETQYF. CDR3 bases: TGTGCCAGCAGTCGACGGGGACAGGGGCGAGAGACCCAGTACTTC.

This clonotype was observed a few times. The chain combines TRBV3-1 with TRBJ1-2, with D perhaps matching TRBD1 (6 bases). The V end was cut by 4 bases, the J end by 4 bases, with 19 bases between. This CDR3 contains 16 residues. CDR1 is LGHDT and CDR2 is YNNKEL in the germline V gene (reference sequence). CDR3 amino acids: CASSPGHPGELYGYTF. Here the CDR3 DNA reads TGTGCCAGCAGCCCTGGGCACCCAGGGGAGCTCTATGGCTACACCTTC.

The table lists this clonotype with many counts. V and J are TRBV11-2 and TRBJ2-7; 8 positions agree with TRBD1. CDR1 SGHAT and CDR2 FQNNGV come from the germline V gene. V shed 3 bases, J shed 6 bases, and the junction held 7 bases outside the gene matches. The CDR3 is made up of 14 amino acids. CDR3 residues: CASSLLQGAGEQYF. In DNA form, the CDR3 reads TGTGCCAGCAGCTTGCTTCAGGGGGCGGGCGAGCAGTACTTC.

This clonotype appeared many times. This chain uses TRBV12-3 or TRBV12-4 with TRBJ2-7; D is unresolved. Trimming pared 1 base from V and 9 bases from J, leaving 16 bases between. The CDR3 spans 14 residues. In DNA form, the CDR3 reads TGTGCCAGCAGTTTAGATCCCGGGCTCGATGGGCAGTACTTC. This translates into CASSLDPGLDGQYF.

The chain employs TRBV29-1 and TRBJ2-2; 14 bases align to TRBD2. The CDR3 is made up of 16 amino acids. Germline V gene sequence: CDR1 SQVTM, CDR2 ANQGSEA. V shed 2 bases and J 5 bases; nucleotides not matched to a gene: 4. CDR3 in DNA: TGCAGCGTTGAACTACGACTAGCGGGAGGGACCGGGGAGCTGTTTTTT. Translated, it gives CSVELRLAGGTGELFF.

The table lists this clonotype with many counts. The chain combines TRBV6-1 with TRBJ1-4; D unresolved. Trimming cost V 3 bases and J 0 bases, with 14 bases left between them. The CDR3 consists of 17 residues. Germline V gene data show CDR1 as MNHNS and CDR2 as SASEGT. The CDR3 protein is CASSEASAIATNEKLFF. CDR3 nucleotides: TGTGCCAGCAGTGAGGCTTCAGCTATTGCAACTAATGAAAAACTGTTTTTT.

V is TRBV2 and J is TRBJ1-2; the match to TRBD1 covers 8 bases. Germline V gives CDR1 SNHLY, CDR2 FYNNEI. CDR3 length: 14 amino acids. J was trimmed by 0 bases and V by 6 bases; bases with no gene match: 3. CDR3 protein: CASRQGAANYGYTF. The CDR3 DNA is TGTGCCAGCAGGCAGGGGGCCGCTAACTATGGCTACACCTTC.

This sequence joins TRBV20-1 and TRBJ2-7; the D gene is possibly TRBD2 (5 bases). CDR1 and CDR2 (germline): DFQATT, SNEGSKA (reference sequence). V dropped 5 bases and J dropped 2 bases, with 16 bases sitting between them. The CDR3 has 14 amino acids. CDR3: CSAPEDSHPYEQYF. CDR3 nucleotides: TGCAGTGCTCCCGAGGACTCCCACCCCTACGAGCAGTACTTC.

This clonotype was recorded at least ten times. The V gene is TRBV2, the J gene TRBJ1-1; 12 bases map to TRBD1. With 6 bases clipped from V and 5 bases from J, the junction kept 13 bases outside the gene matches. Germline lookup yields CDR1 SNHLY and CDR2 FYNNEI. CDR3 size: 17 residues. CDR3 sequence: CASSGPGTGGAWTEAFF. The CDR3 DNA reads TGTGCCAGCAGCGGACCCGGGACAGGGGGCGCGTGGACTGAAGCTTTCTTT.

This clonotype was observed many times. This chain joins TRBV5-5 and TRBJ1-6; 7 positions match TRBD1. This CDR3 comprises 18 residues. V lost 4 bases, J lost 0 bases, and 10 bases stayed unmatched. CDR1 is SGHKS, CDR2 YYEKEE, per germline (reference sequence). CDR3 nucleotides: TGTGCCAGCAGCGGGGGACAGTCCTCGAGCTCCTATAATTCACCCCTCCACTTT. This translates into CASSGGQSSSSYNSPLHF.

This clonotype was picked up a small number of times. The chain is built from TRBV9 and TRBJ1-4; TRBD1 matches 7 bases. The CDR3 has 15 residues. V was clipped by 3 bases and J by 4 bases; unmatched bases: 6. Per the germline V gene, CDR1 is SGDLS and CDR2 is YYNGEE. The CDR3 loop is CASSEGADSNEKLFF. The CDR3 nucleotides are TGTGCCAGCAGCGAGGGGGCGGATAGTAATGAAAAACTGTTTTTT.

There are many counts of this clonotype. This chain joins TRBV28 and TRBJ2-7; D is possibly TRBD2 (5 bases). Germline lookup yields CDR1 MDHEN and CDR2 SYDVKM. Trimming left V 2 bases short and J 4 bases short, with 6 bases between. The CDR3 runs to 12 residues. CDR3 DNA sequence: TGTGCCAGCAGTTTAAGGAGGTACGAGCAGTACTTC. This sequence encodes CASSLRRYEQYF.

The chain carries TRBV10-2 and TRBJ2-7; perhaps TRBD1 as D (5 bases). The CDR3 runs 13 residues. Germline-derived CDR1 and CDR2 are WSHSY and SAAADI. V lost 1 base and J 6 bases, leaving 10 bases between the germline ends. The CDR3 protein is CASSEYQGAEQYF. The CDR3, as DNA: TGCGCCAGCAGTGAGTACCAAGGGGCCGAGCAGTACTTC.

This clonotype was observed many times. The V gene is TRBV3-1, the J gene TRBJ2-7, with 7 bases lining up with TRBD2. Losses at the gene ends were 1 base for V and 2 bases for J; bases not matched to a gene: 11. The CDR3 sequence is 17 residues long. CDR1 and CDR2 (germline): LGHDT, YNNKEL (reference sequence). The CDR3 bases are TGTGCCAGCAGCCAAGCCCTAGACGGGGGGAGCGCCTACGAGCAGTACTTC. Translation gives CASSQALDGGSAYEQYF.